The T cell receptor (beta chain) under discussion was sequenced for a study of control samples from healthy donors and cancer patients. Repertoires were generated with immunoSEQ multiplex PCR, while TCRdb's copy carries only in-frame clones and drops some. The sample includes tens of thousands of clones, almost 90% of them seen just once. The receptor was isolated from a man aged 60-69 years with colorectal cancer. Source material: PBMCs.

The CDR3: CASMRETQYF. The CDR3 nucleotides read TGTGCCAGCATGAGGGAGACCCAGTACTTC. V is TRBV2 and J is TRBJ2-5; D unclear. Germline V lookup: CDR1 SNHLY, CDR2 FYNNEI. The CDR3 is 10 amino acids. V gave up 7 bases and J gave up 5 bases, with 5 bases separating them.